The rows below give T cell receptor beta chains drawn from one sample of a study of T cells in Graves' hyperthyroidism and ophthalmopathy. TCRdb itself ran the multiplex PCR reads through MiXCR, one entry per CDR3 protein. Of some 350,000 distinct CDR3 sequences in the sample, around 25% are singletons; the top ten hold more than 60%. The sample was blood. All receptors derive from a man aged 50 or older with Graves' hyperthyroidism. Both conserved end residues are part of each CDR3. The D gene is left open where the match is weak. Clone size is not always given. Where it is, it says once, few, many or a class for expanded clones.

j_gene: TRBJ1-2
d_gene: .
v_gene: TRBV3-1
abundance: few
CDR3aa: CASSQAPGFYGYTF
CDR3nt: TGTGCCAGCAGCCAAGCCCCAGGGTTCTATGGCTACACCTTC

j_gene: TRBJ2-1
d_gene: TRBD2
v_gene: TRBV5-1
abundance: few
CDR3aa: CASSVELAGKYNEQFF
CDR3nt: TGCGCCAGCAGCGTAGAACTAGCGGGGAAGTACAATGAGCAGTTCTTC

j_gene: TRBJ1-4
d_gene: .
v_gene: TRBV12-3/TRBV12-4
abundance: .
CDR3aa: CASSLHTGEKLFF
CDR3nt: TGTGCCAGCAGTTTACATACGGGGGAAAAACTGTTTTTT

j_gene: TRBJ1-5
d_gene: .
v_gene: TRBV6-2/TRBV6-3
abundance: .
CDR3aa: CASSSGQDNQPQHF
CDR3nt: TGTGCCAGCAGTTCGGGACAAGATAACCAGCCCCAGCATTTT

j_gene: TRBJ2-7
d_gene: TRBD2
v_gene: TRBV20-1
abundance: .
CDR3aa: CSARTSGQWVSYEQYF
CDR3nt: TGCAGTGCACGGACTAGCGGGCAGTGGGTTTCCTACGAGCAGTACTTC

j_gene: TRBJ2-1
d_gene: .
v_gene: TRBV12-3/TRBV12-4
abundance: few
CDR3aa: CASSLFQRHNEQFF
CDR3nt: TGTGCCAGCAGTTTATTCCAGCGGCACAATGAGCAGTTCTTC

j_gene: TRBJ1-4
d_gene: .
v_gene: TRBV19
abundance: .
CDR3aa: CASRAFVRAANEKLFF
CDR3nt: TGTGCCAGTAGGGCATTCGTGAGGGCGGCTAATGAAAAACTGTTTTTT

j_gene: TRBJ1-4
d_gene: .
v_gene: TRBV20-1
abundance: .
CDR3aa: CSARELGPNEKLFF
CDR3nt: TGCAGTGCTAGAGAACTGGGGCCAAATGAAAAACTGTTTTTT

j_gene: TRBJ2-5
d_gene: .
v_gene: TRBV4-1
abundance: few
CDR3aa: CASSPGDLEETQYF
CDR3nt: TGCGCCAGCAGCCCGGGCGACTTAGAAGAGACCCAGTACTTC

j_gene: TRBJ1-5
d_gene: .
v_gene: TRBV27
abundance: once
CDR3aa: CASSPREGGNQPQHF
CDR3nt: TGTGCCAGCAGTCCGAGGGAGGGGGGCAATCAGCCCCAGCATTTT

j_gene: TRBJ2-1
d_gene: TRBD2
v_gene: TRBV29-1
abundance: few
CDR3aa: CSVAGFAGGYNEQFF
CDR3nt: TGCAGCGTTGCCGGGTTTGCGGGAGGATACAATGAGCAGTTCTTC

j_gene: TRBJ2-1
d_gene: TRBD2
v_gene: TRBV7-3
abundance: many
CDR3aa: CASSLEASGKIYEQFF
CDR3nt: TGTGCCAGCAGCCTAGAGGCTAGCGGGAAGATTTATGAGCAGTTCTTC

j_gene: TRBJ2-7
d_gene: .
v_gene: TRBV15
abundance: .
CDR3aa: CATSRDGYEQYF
CDR3nt: TGTGCCACCAGCAGAGATGGGTACGAGCAGTACTTC

j_gene: TRBJ2-5
d_gene: .
v_gene: TRBV11-3
abundance: .
CDR3aa: CASSFRGRAETQYF
CDR3nt: TGTGCCAGCAGCTTCAGGGGACGGGCAGAGACCCAGTACTTC

j_gene: TRBJ2-1
d_gene: .
v_gene: TRBV2
abundance: many
CDR3aa: CASSEYGHEQFF
CDR3nt: TGTGCCAGCAGTGAATATGGGCATGAGCAGTTCTTC

j_gene: TRBJ1-1
d_gene: .
v_gene: TRBV4-1
abundance: .
CDR3aa: CASSSGEFTEAFF
CDR3nt: TGCGCCAGCAGCTCGGGTGAGTTCACTGAAGCTTTCTTT

j_gene: TRBJ2-3
d_gene: TRBD1
v_gene: TRBV5-4
abundance: .
CDR3aa: CASSAGQGRTDTQYF
CDR3nt: TGTGCCAGCAGCGCCGGACAGGGTCGCACAGATACGCAGTATTTT

j_gene: TRBJ2-3
d_gene: TRBD1
v_gene: TRBV5-1
abundance: .
CDR3aa: CAGSFNRGNTDTQYF
CDR3nt: TGCGCCGGCAGCTTCAACAGGGGAAACACAGATACGCAGTATTTT

j_gene: TRBJ2-7
d_gene: TRBD2
v_gene: TRBV7-3
abundance: many
CDR3aa: CASSSGTSSGDEQYF
CDR3nt: TGTGCCAGCAGTTCCGGGACTAGCTCCGGGGACGAGCAGTACTTC

j_gene: TRBJ2-7
d_gene: TRBD1
v_gene: TRBV12-5
abundance: few
CDR3aa: CASGTGENSYEQYF
CDR3nt: TGTGCTAGTGGTACAGGGGAAAACTCCTACGAGCAGTACTTC

j_gene: TRBJ2-7
d_gene: .
v_gene: TRBV19
abundance: .
CDR3aa: CASSIGKHRDYEQYF
CDR3nt: TGTGCCAGTAGTATAGGAAAACACAGGGACTACGAGCAGTACTTC

j_gene: TRBJ1-2
d_gene: .
v_gene: TRBV24-1
abundance: many
CDR3aa: CATSDSRQSYGYTF
CDR3nt: TGTGCCACCAGTGATTCACGGCAGTCCTATGGCTACACCTTC

j_gene: TRBJ1-5
d_gene: .
v_gene: TRBV11-1
abundance: few
CDR3aa: CASSLAGPGSSNQPQHF
CDR3nt: TGTGCCAGCAGCTTAGCAGGACCGGGCTCGAGCAATCAGCCCCAGCATTTT

j_gene: TRBJ2-5
d_gene: .
v_gene: TRBV20-1
abundance: .
CDR3aa: CSARGSPSLGKETQYF
CDR3nt: TGCAGTGCTAGAGGTTCCCCCAGCCTCGGGAAAGAGACCCAGTACTTC

j_gene: TRBJ2-1
d_gene: .
v_gene: TRBV6-2/TRBV6-3
abundance: .
CDR3aa: CASSSPSVSSYNEQFF
CDR3nt: TGTGCCAGCAGTTCCCCCTCGGTCTCCTCCTACAATGAGCAGTTCTTC

j_gene: TRBJ2-5
d_gene: .
v_gene: TRBV3-1
abundance: .
CDR3aa: CASSQRRGGGETQYF
CDR3nt: TGTGCCAGCAGCCAACGTCGAGGAGGGGGAGAGACCCAGTACTTC

j_gene: TRBJ1-1
d_gene: TRBD1
v_gene: TRBV7-9
abundance: .
CDR3aa: CAGSGTVNTEAFF
CDR3nt: TGTGCCGGATCCGGGACAGTTAACACTGAAGCTTTCTTT

j_gene: TRBJ1-1
d_gene: .
v_gene: TRBV20-1
abundance: few
CDR3aa: CSASQQANTEAFF
CDR3nt: TGCAGTGCTAGTCAACAAGCGAACACTGAAGCTTTCTTT

j_gene: TRBJ2-7
d_gene: .
v_gene: TRBV6-1
abundance: many
CDR3aa: CASSPGSGVEQYF
CDR3nt: TGTGCCAGCAGTCCTGGGTCGGGGGTTGAGCAGTACTTC

j_gene: TRBJ1-2
d_gene: .
v_gene: TRBV3-1
abundance: .
CDR3aa: CASSRWGDYGYTF
CDR3nt: TGTGCCAGCAGCCGGTGGGGGGACTATGGCTACACCTTC

j_gene: TRBJ1-2
d_gene: .
v_gene: TRBV28
abundance: .
CDR3aa: CASSLRGTRYGYTF
CDR3nt: TGTGCCAGCAGTTTACGCGGGACAAGATATGGCTACACCTTC

j_gene: TRBJ2-3
d_gene: TRBD1
v_gene: TRBV12-3/TRBV12-4
abundance: many
CDR3aa: CASSLGAQGAFTQYF
CDR3nt: TGTGCCAGCAGTTTAGGGGCACAGGGGGCTTTTACGCAGTATTTT

j_gene: TRBJ2-7
d_gene: .
v_gene: TRBV20-1
abundance: many
CDR3aa: CSAKRGGGNSEQYF
CDR3nt: TGCAGTGCTAAACGAGGGGGAGGAAACTCCGAGCAGTACTTC

j_gene: TRBJ1-2
d_gene: .
v_gene: TRBV5-1
abundance: .
CDR3aa: CASSLVQGANYGYTF
CDR3nt: TGCGCCAGCAGCTTGGTACAGGGAGCTAACTATGGCTACACCTTC

j_gene: TRBJ1-2
d_gene: .
v_gene: TRBV4-1
abundance: once
CDR3aa: CASSVTEGRTNYGYTF
CDR3nt: TGCGCCAGCAGCGTAACAGAGGGACGGACAAACTATGGCTACACCTTC

j_gene: TRBJ1-1
d_gene: .
v_gene: TRBV15
abundance: few
CDR3aa: CATKGRGTEAFF
CDR3nt: TGTGCCACCAAGGGGCGCGGCACTGAAGCTTTCTTT

j_gene: TRBJ2-1
d_gene: .
v_gene: TRBV14
abundance: few
CDR3aa: CASSQVGGSYNEQFF
CDR3nt: TGTGCCAGCAGCCAAGTCGGGGGCTCCTACAATGAGCAGTTCTTC

j_gene: TRBJ2-7
d_gene: TRBD2
v_gene: TRBV5-8
abundance: few
CDR3aa: CASSEPGQGLAGVGEQYF
CDR3nt: TGTGCCAGCAGCGAGCCGGGACAGGGACTAGCGGGAGTCGGCGAGCAGTACTTC

j_gene: TRBJ2-1
d_gene: .
v_gene: TRBV4-1
abundance: .
CDR3aa: CASSQTILRGANEQFF
CDR3nt: TGCGCCAGCAGCCAAACCATTTTGAGGGGGGCAAATGAGCAGTTCTTC

j_gene: TRBJ2-7
d_gene: .
v_gene: TRBV29-1
abundance: .
CDR3aa: CSVGLDSYEQYF
CDR3nt: TGCAGCGTCGGTTTGGATTCCTACGAGCAGTACTTC

j_gene: TRBJ2-1
d_gene: .
v_gene: TRBV7-9
abundance: .
CDR3aa: CASISPRAQWFF
CDR3nt: TGTGCCAGCATCTCGCCGAGGGCCCAGTGGTTCTTC

j_gene: TRBJ1-4
d_gene: .
v_gene: TRBV10-3
abundance: few
CDR3aa: CAISEGQNEKLFF
CDR3nt: TGTGCCATCAGTGAAGGCCAAAATGAAAAACTGTTTTTT

j_gene: TRBJ2-6
d_gene: .
v_gene: TRBV18
abundance: .
CDR3aa: CASSPIESVRTVTGANVLTF
CDR3nt: TGTGCCAGCTCACCGATTGAATCCGTCCGCACCGTAACTGGGGCCAACGTCCTGACTTTC

j_gene: TRBJ2-5
d_gene: TRBD2
v_gene: TRBV20-1
abundance: many
CDR3aa: CSASAGTSGSFPQETQYF
CDR3nt: TGCAGTGCTAGTGCCGGGACTAGCGGGAGTTTCCCGCAAGAGACCCAGTACTTC

j_gene: TRBJ2-7
d_gene: .
v_gene: TRBV3-1
abundance: .
CDR3aa: CASSPTIGYEQYF
CDR3nt: TGTGCCAGCAGCCCCACAATCGGCTACGAGCAGTACTTC

j_gene: TRBJ1-1
d_gene: .
v_gene: TRBV7-8
abundance: .
CDR3aa: CASSPKQRMNTEAFF
CDR3nt: TGTGCCAGCAGCCCAAAACAGAGGATGAACACTGAAGCTTTCTTT

j_gene: TRBJ1-1
d_gene: .
v_gene: TRBV5-1
abundance: few
CDR3aa: CASSLMQNTEAFF
CDR3nt: TGCGCCAGCAGCTTGATGCAGAACACTGAAGCTTTCTTT

j_gene: TRBJ1-2
d_gene: TRBD1
v_gene: TRBV6-5
abundance: many
CDR3aa: CASSYPGQAYDYGYTF
CDR3nt: TGTGCCAGCAGTTACCCTGGACAGGCATATGACTATGGCTACACCTTC